Here is one T cell receptor beta chain with its context. As yet, its antigen is unknown. Generated by immunoSEQ multiplex PCR, the TCRdb table keeps only in-frame clones and is missing some. The sample shows more than 150,000 clones, about 91% of them seen only once. Trimming shortened V by 3 bases and J by 6 bases, and 11 bases separated the two germline ends. CDR3 size: 13 residues. Germline V gene lookup returns CDR1 LNHDA and CDR2 SQIVND (reference sequence). This sample stems from a study of T cell responses to AZD1222 COVID-19 vaccine. Study findings and constraints: The reported proportion of spike-specific TCRs targeting unmutated variant regions was nearly half. Donors skewed white British and female; clonal diversity was possibly underestimated. A rise in Spike-specific TCR breadth and depth followed two AZD1222 doses.

The receptor's source is an adult who received the AZD1222 COVID-19 vaccine. This chain connects TRBV19 to TRBJ2-5; D remains ambiguous. Sequenced here: peripheral blood, sampled 28 days after the second AZD1222 dose. In nucleotides, the CDR3 is TGTGCCAGTAGTATCGCCCTCCGGAAGACCCAGTACTTC. This encodes CASSIALRKTQYF.